The 24 T cell receptor beta chains below were found in one sample sequenced in a study of T-cell reconstitution after alpha-beta-depleted transplantation in children. Unique molecular identifiers were built into the TCRbeta library. TCRdb re-derived calls from the PCR reads in MiXCR, one entry per CDR3 protein. The table shows 500,000 or so distinct CDR3 sequences, with 30% to 35% occurring only once. Specimen: PBMCs from the stem cell graft donor, collected from the stem cell graft. These receptors were obtained from a human donor who donated a stem cell graft to a child with aplastic anemia.

This chain links TRBV24-1 with TRBJ2-2, with 11 bases fitting TRBD1. The V gene end was trimmed by 5 bases and the J gene end by 4 bases; junction bases not matched to a gene: 5. This CDR3 comprises 16 residues. CDR1 and CDR2 from the germline V gene are KGHDR and SFDVKD. This chain's CDR3 is CATSGAGTGGTGELFF. CDR3 nucleotide sequence: TGTGCCACCAGTGGGGCCGGGACAGGGGGCACCGGGGAGCTGTTTTTT.

V usage is TRBV29-1 and J usage is TRBJ1-1, with D perhaps matching TRBD1 (6 bases). CDR1 and CDR2 (germline): SQVTM, ANQGSEA. There are 16 residues in the CDR3. V was clipped by 6 bases and J by 3 bases, with 23 bases between them. CDR3 amino acids: CSVQGTPSSWDTEAFF. CDR3 bases: TGCAGCGTCCAGGGGACACCATCTAGTTGGGACACTGAAGCTTTCTTT. Full variable domain (rest looked up from reference TRBV29-1 and TRBJ1-1): SAVISQKPSRDICQRGTSLTIQCQVDSQVTMMFWYRQQPGQSLTLIATANQGSEATYESGFVIDKFPISRPNLTFSTLTVSNMSPEDSSIYLCSVQGTPSSWDTEAFFGQGTRLTVV.

Only a few counts were recorded for this clonotype. V gene TRBV29-1 combines with J gene TRBJ1-1, with D unclear. The CDR3 totals 12 residues. Germline lookup yields CDR1 SQVTM and CDR2 ANQGSEA. Trimming pared 7 bases from V and 7 bases from J, leaving 16 bases between. DNA for the CDR3: TGCAGCGGGGGTGGCGGCGTCGGTGAAGCTTTCTTT. Translation gives CSGGGGVGEAFF.

J is TRBJ2-7 and V is TRBV6-2 or TRBV6-3, with D possibly being TRBD2 (5 bases). The CDR3 extends over 14 amino acids. The V gene's germline CDR1 is MNHEY and CDR2 SVGEGT. The germline V and J ends were trimmed by 6 bases and 1 base, with 13 bases remaining between them. Here the CDR3 reads CASSKRVVSYEQYF. DNA for the CDR3: TGTGCCAGCAGCAAGAGGGTTGTATCCTACGAGCAGTACTTC.

The chain joins TRBV12-3 or TRBV12-4 to TRBJ1-2, with unresolved D. This CDR3 is built from 13 residues. Deletions cut 8 bases from V and 0 bases from J, with 10 bases between. The CDR3 DNA reads as TGTGCCAGCTTCTCACTTACTAACTATGGCTACACCTTC. Its translation is CASFSLTNYGYTF.

The chain joins TRBV5-1 to TRBJ2-1; a weak D match, TRBD2 (6 bases). The CDR3 is made up of 15 amino acids. Per the germline V gene, CDR1 is SGHRS and CDR2 is YFSETQ. The V gene lost 2 bases and the J gene lost 4 bases, with 13 bases spanning the gap. CDR3 amino acids: CASSFGASAYNEQFF. The CDR3, as DNA: TGCGCCAGCAGCTTTGGAGCTAGCGCGTACAATGAGCAGTTCTTC.

The V gene is TRBV12-3 or TRBV12-4, the J gene TRBJ1-1; D uncertain. The CDR3 loop spans 12 amino acids. V was clipped by 8 bases and J by 1 base, with 8 bases between them. In DNA form, the CDR3 reads TGTGCCAGCCGACATGAGAACACTGAAGCTTTCTTT. As protein: CASRHENTEAFF.

The J gene is TRBJ2-5, the V gene TRBV5-6, with 12 bases aligning to TRBD2. Trimming removed 0 bases from V and 5 bases from J; junction bases left unmatched: 8. The CDR3 sequence is 17 residues long. Germline values: CDR1 SGHDT, CDR2 YYEEEE. The CDR3: CASSLGLAGEFLETQYF. CDR3 nucleotide sequence: TGTGCCAGCAGCTTGGGACTAGCGGGAGAGTTCCTCGAGACCCAGTACTTC.

The CDR3 protein is CASSSTSGRGYEQYF. The CDR3 DNA follows: TGTGCCAGCAGTTCTACTAGCGGGAGAGGATACGAGCAGTACTTC. This chain links TRBV6-2 or TRBV6-3 with TRBJ2-7; 11 bases align to TRBD2. Per the germline V gene, CDR1 is MNHEY and CDR2 is SVGEGT. CDR3 length: 15 residues. V shed 4 bases, J shed 4 bases, and the junction held 6 bases outside the gene matches.

This sequence joins TRBV27 and TRBJ2-2, with a possible D match to TRBD2 (5 bases). CDR1 is MNHEY and CDR2 is SMNVEV in the germline V gene (reference sequence). V gave up 5 bases and J gave up 2 bases, with 15 bases separating them. CDR3 length: 16 amino acids. The CDR3 DNA reads TGTGCCAGCAGTCCGCCCCGGAGGCTAAACACCGGGGAGCTGTTTTTT. It specifies CASSPPRRLNTGELFF.

In its sample, this clonotype was seen a few times. The J gene is TRBJ2-5, the V gene TRBV6-1, with D possibly being TRBD1 or TRBD2 (5 bases each). The germline V and J ends were trimmed by 5 bases and 4 bases, with 17 bases remaining between them. Per the germline V gene, CDR1 is MNHNS and CDR2 is SASEGT. The CDR3 totals 15 residues. The DNA of the CDR3 is TGTGCCAGCAGTCCGCCCGGGGCCGGACGAGAGACCCAGTACTTC. This sequence encodes CASSPPGAGRETQYF.

This clonotype was picked up a small number of times. The J gene is TRBJ1-4, the V gene TRBV12-3 or TRBV12-4; D unclear. Trimming left V 1 base short and J 8 bases short, with 11 bases between. CDR3 length: 14 residues. This CDR3 is CASSLEQVREKLFF. The CDR3 coding sequence is TGTGCCAGCAGTTTAGAGCAGGTGCGGGAAAAACTGTTTTTT.

The V gene is TRBV6-5, the J gene TRBJ2-5; 14 nucleotides match TRBD2. The CDR3 runs to 17 residues. The J segment lost 5 bases and the V segment lost 4 bases, leaving 9 bases of the junction unmatched. The V gene's germline CDR1 is MNHEY and CDR2 SVGAGI. The CDR3 reads CASSLGLAGVTGETQYF. As DNA, the CDR3 is TGTGCCAGCAGTTTGGGACTAGCGGGAGTGACGGGGGAGACCCAGTACTTC.

The rearrangement joins TRBV9 to TRBJ1-1; 7 bases agree with TRBD1. With 4 bases clipped from V and 0 bases from J, the junction kept 6 bases outside the gene matches. CDR3 size: 15 residues. Per the germline V gene, CDR1 is SGDLS and CDR2 is YYNGEE. The CDR3 DNA sequence: TGTGCCAGCAGCCCACCACAGGGGATGAACACTGAAGCTTTCTTT. Its protein is CASSPPQGMNTEAFF. The variable domain in full, with the rest retrieved from reference TRBV9 and TRBJ1-1, is DSGVTQTPKHLITATGQRVTLRCSPRSGDLSVYWYQQSLDQGLQFLIQYYNGEERAKGNILERFSAQQFPDLHSELNLSSLELGDSALYFCASSPPQGMNTEAFFGQGTRLTVV.

V gene TRBV7-2 combines with J gene TRBJ2-1; 7 bases match TRBD2. The ends lost 6 bases at V and 8 bases at J; junction bases unmatched: 10. This CDR3 is built from 14 residues. Germline CDR1 SGHTA, CDR2 FQGNSA. CDR3 region: CASRRELTGDEQFF. The CDR3, as DNA: TGTGCCAGCAGGCGGGAGCTCACGGGCGATGAGCAGTTCTTC.

The CDR3 nucleotides read TGTGCCAGCAGCTTAGGAAAGATACAACCGGGGGAGACCCAGTACTTC. Encoded protein: CASSLGKIQPGETQYF. The chain joins TRBV11-2 to TRBJ2-5, with D perhaps matching TRBD2 (5 bases). The CDR3 contains 16 residues. V lost 1 base and J 5 bases, leaving 17 bases between the germline ends. Germline CDR1 and CDR2: SGHAT and FQNNGV.

The rearrangement uses TRBV6-1 and TRBJ1-4; no definite D call. Trimming removed 5 bases from V and 7 bases from J, with 17 bases in between. Germline V CDR1 and CDR2: MNHNS, SASEGT. The length of the CDR3 is 15 residues. CDR3 nucleotides: TGTGCCAGCAGTCCTGGACGGACTTATCTTGAAAAACTGTTTTTT. Translation gives CASSPGRTYLEKLFF.

The chain has TRBV5-1 and TRBJ1-4; 11 bases map to TRBD1. Per germline, CDR1 SGHRS and CDR2 YFSETQ. The CDR3 is made up of 14 amino acids. V lost 4 bases and J lost 8; bases outside the gene matches: 4. The DNA of the CDR3 is TGCGCCAGCAGCACGGACAGGGGGCGGGAAAAACTGTTTTTT. The encoded protein is CASSTDRGREKLFF.

This clonotype turned up a few times. V gene TRBV11-2 combines with J gene TRBJ1-1; D is unclear. This CDR3 is built from 16 residues. Per germline, CDR1 SGHAT and CDR2 FQNNGV. V dropped 0 bases and J dropped 4 bases, with 15 bases sitting between them. CDR3 in amino acids: CASSLDFGVWGTEAFF. In DNA form, the CDR3 reads TGTGCCAGCAGCTTAGACTTTGGGGTTTGGGGCACTGAAGCTTTCTTT.

In nucleotides, the CDR3 is TGCGCCAGCAGCTCCCTTAAAGTGGGAGGGCCGGGGGGGAATGAGCAGTTCTTC. Translating gives CASSSLKVGGPGGNEQFF. The chain carries TRBV5-1 and TRBJ2-1, with 8 bases lining up with TRBD2. The CDR3 totals 18 residues. The junction had 18 bases not matched to a gene; V was cut back by 3 bases and J by 7 bases. Germline V gene data show CDR1 as SGHRS and CDR2 as YFSETQ.

This clonotype was seen more than once but under ten times. The genes are TRBV27 and TRBJ2-1; D perhaps matches TRBD2 (5 bases). Germline CDR1 is MNHEY and CDR2 is SMNVEV (reference sequence). The CDR3 is 14 residues long. Trimming shortened V by 3 bases and J by 7 bases, and 13 bases separated the two germline ends. CDR3 amino acids: CASSFRARGNEQFF. The CDR3 coding sequence is TGTGCCAGCAGTTTCCGGGCCCGAGGGAATGAGCAGTTCTTC.

This chain uses TRBV6-2 or TRBV6-3 with TRBJ2-1; no firm D call. This CDR3 region has 16 residues. Trimming shortened V by 5 bases and J by 0 bases, and 14 bases separated the two germline ends. Germline-derived CDR1 and CDR2 are MNHEY and SVGEGT. The CDR3 loop is CASSPRHCCSYNEQFF. CDR3 DNA sequence: TGTGCCAGCAGTCCCAGGCACTGCTGCTCCTACAATGAGCAGTTCTTC.

In its sample, this clonotype was seen a few times. The CDR3 sequence: CASSPPRGQGANEQYF. Written as DNA, the CDR3 is TGTGCCAGCTCACCACCAAGGGGACAGGGGGCAAACGAGCAGTACTTC. This rearrangement joins TRBV18 to TRBJ2-7, with 12 bases fitting TRBD1. The J segment lost 5 bases and the V segment lost 0 bases, leaving 5 bases of the junction unmatched. CDR1 and CDR2 (germline): KGHSH, LQKENI. CDR3 length: 16 residues.

The rearrangement uses TRBV2 and TRBJ1-2, with D unclear. Germline CDR1 is SNHLY and CDR2 is FYNNEI. This CDR3 spans 13 amino acids. The V gene lost 4 bases and the J gene lost 2 bases, with 8 bases spanning the gap. CDR3: CASSARLNYGYTF. The CDR3 DNA sequence: TGTGCCAGCAGTGCCCGCCTCAACTATGGCTACACCTTC. Drawing the rest from reference TRBV2 and TRBJ1-2, the complete variable domain is EPEVTQTPSHQVTQMGQEVILRCVPISNHLYFYWYRQILGQKVEFLVSFYNNEISEKSEIFDDQFSVERPDGSNFTLKIRSTKLEDSAMYFCASSARLNYGYTFGSGTRLTVV.